This T cell receptor (beta chain) was sequenced in a study of glioma-infiltrating T cells. Using RNA template, CDR3s of TCR alpha and beta were amplified with iRepertoire arm-PCR. TCRdb fed the multiplex PCR reads into MiXCR, producing one record per CDR3 protein. In the table there are around 97,000 distinct CDR3 sequences, roughly 30% of which are singletons. This clonotype came up many times. CDR3 size: 15 residues. Looked up from germline, CDR1 is DFQATT and CDR2 is SNEGSKA (reference sequence). V was clipped by 6 bases and J by 0 bases, with 17 bases between them. The sample comprised glioma tissue, nonneoplastic brain tissue, or PBMCs (not recorded which). The chain links TRBV20-1 to TRBJ1-1; D gene unclear. The receptor was derived from a human donor with low-grade glioma or glioblastoma, undergoing nonglioma brain surgery, or in good health (not recorded which). CDR3 protein: CSATSPGDVNTEAFF. The CDR3 nucleotides are TGCAGTGCCACAAGCCCTGGGGATGTGAACACTGAAGCTTTCTTT.